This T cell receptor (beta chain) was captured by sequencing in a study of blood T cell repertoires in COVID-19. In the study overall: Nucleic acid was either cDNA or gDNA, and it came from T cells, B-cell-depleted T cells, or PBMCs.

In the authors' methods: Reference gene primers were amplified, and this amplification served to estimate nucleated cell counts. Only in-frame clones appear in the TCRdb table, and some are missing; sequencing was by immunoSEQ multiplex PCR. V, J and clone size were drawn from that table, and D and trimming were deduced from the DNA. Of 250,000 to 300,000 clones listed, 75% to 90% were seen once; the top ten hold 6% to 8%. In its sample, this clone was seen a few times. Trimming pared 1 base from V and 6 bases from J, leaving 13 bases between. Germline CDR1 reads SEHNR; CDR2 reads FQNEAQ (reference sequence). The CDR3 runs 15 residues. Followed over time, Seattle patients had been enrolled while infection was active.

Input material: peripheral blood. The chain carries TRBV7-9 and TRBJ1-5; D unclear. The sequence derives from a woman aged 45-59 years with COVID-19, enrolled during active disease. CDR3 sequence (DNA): TGTGCCAGCAGCTTAGTTGGGATCGGGGTTCAGCCCCAGCATTTT. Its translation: CASSLVGIGVQPQHF.